This TCR beta chain is drawn from a study of blood T cell repertoires in COVID-19. At the level of the study: T cells, B-cell-depleted T cells, or PBMCs supplied cDNA or gDNA.

This CDR3 region has 15 residues. The V gene end was trimmed by 6 bases and the J gene end by 5 bases; junction bases not matched to a gene: 12. Germline V gene sequence: CDR1 MNHEY, CDR2 SVGEGT. Original processing methods: Amplification from reference gene primers served as the basis for estimated nucleated cell counts. Sequencing was performed with immunoSEQ multiplex PCR; in TCRdb, only in-frame clones are kept and a portion is missing. V and J calls and clone size are those listed in that table; D and trimming were worked out from the DNA. The profile shows 340,000 or so clones, around four fifths of them singletons.

The chain uses TRBV6-2 or TRBV6-3 and TRBJ2-7; 8 bases agree with TRBD1. The sequence derives from a man younger than 40 with active or convalescent COVID-19. Sequencing was carried out using peripheral blood. The CDR3 is CASSPDREISHEQYF. The CDR3 DNA is TGTGCCAGCAGCCCGGACAGGGAAATCAGTCACGAGCAGTACTTC.